The 15 T cell receptor beta chains presented below share a single source sample, sequenced in a study of CD8 T cells in ankylosing spondylitis. Study-wide results and limits: For ankylosing spondylitis blood, a TCR beta motif of under ten highly homologous variants appeared characteristic.

TCRdb used MiXCR to reprocess the 5' RACE reads, holding one entry per CDR3 protein. The sample yields some 700,000 distinct CDR3 sequences, roughly 20% seen once. The antigens these receptors bind are not known. The sample was blood, either unsorted or a sorted T cell fraction (not recorded which). All receptors derive from a male donor with ankylosing spondylitis.

V gene TRBV4-1 combines with J gene TRBJ2-1, with 9 bases lining up with TRBD2. Germline V lookup: CDR1 MGHRA, CDR2 YSYEKL. The CDR3 spans 18 residues. V shed 3 bases, J shed 6 bases, and the junction held 15 bases outside the gene matches. CDR3 region: CASSHPGPPGLALNEQFF. The CDR3, as DNA: TGCGCCAGCAGCCACCCCGGCCCCCCGGGACTAGCCCTCAATGAGCAGTTCTTC.

This clonotype was found a few times. The rearrangement uses TRBV20-1 and TRBJ1-1; D uncertain. The CDR3 is made up of 18 amino acids. Germline V gene sequence: CDR1 DFQATT, CDR2 SNEGSKA (reference sequence). With 2 bases removed from V and 0 bases from J, the gap between germline ends came to 22 bases. CDR3 DNA: TGCAGTGCTAGATTTCGAGTTTATTCAAAAGAGGTGAACACTGAAGCTTTCTTT. Protein sequence: CSARFRVYSKEVNTEAFF.

In this sample, this clonotype turned up a few times. This chain links TRBV5-1 with TRBJ2-7; 12 nucleotides line up with TRBD2. The germline V gene encodes CDR1 SGHRS and CDR2 YFSETQ. Trimming took 4 bases from V and 3 from J; bases not matched to a gene: 2. The CDR3 covers 14 residues. The CDR3 nucleotides read TGCGCCAGCAGCACGACTAGCGGGAGCTACGAGCAGTACTTC. Residues: CASSTTSGSYEQYF. The variable domain in full, completed from reference TRBV5-1 and TRBJ2-7, reads KAGVTQTPRYLIKTRGQQVTLSCSPISGHRSVSWYQQTPGQGLQFLFEYFSETQRNKGNFPGRFSGRQFSNSRSEMNVSTLELGDSALYLCASSTTSGSYEQYFGPGTRLTVT.

The gene calls are TRBV6-5 and TRBJ2-3; TRBD1 matches 9 bases. Germline assignment: CDR1 MNHEY and CDR2 SVGAGI. The CDR3 sequence is 17 residues long. V lost 2 bases to trimming and J lost 2 bases; unmatched junction nucleotides: 8. CDR3 amino acids: CASSYATGTGITDTQYF. As DNA, the CDR3 is TGTGCCAGCAGTTACGCGACCGGGACAGGGATCACAGATACGCAGTATTTT.

This clonotype was recorded many times. This chain uses TRBV18 with TRBJ2-7, with D hard to call. V was pared by 5 bases and J by 5 bases, with 10 bases between. Germline-derived CDR1 and CDR2 are KGHSH and LQKENI. There are 12 residues in the CDR3. This CDR3 is CASSYSADEQYF. Here the CDR3 DNA reads TGTGCCAGCTCATACTCCGCCGACGAGCAGTACTTC.

This clonotype was detected a few times. The chain is built from TRBV5-1 and TRBJ2-1; TRBD2 is a possible D gene (7 bases). The CDR3 length is 16 residues. V was clipped by 4 bases and J by 3 bases, with 17 bases between them. Germline values: CDR1 SGHRS, CDR2 YFSETQ. CDR3 residues: CASSGGGSSFYNEQFF. CDR3 nucleotides: TGCGCCAGCAGCGGGGGCGGGAGTTCCTTCTACAATGAGCAGTTCTTC.

The rearrangement links TRBV10-3 to TRBJ1-1; D ambiguous. Germline CDR1 ENHRY, CDR2 SYGVKD. With 1 base removed from V and 1 base from J, the gap between germline ends came to 4 bases. The CDR3 runs 13 residues. The CDR3 DNA reads as TGTGCCATCAGTGAGTTTGAGAACACTGAAGCTTTCTTT. Residues: CAISEFENTEAFF.

This clonotype occurred a few times. This chain uses TRBV20-1 with TRBJ2-1; 13 positions agree with TRBD2. J lost 7 bases, V lost 5 bases, and 5 bases had no gene match. The germline gives CDR1 DFQATT, CDR2 SNEGSKA (reference sequence). This CDR3 comprises 14 residues. CDR3 protein: CSAEALAGGNEQFF. The CDR3 coding sequence is TGCAGTGCTGAAGCACTAGCGGGGGGGAATGAGCAGTTCTTC.

The V and J genes are TRBV20-1 and TRBJ1-5; no definite D call. CDR3 length equals 12 residues. Trimming left V 6 bases short and J 9 bases short, with 15 bases between. CDR1 and CDR2 (germline): DFQATT, SNEGSKA (reference sequence). CDR3 bases: TGCAGTGCCGAGACCGCCGACTGGCCCCAGCATTTT. Protein sequence: CSAETADWPQHF.

This clonotype has only a few counts. The V gene is TRBV3-1, the J gene TRBJ1-2, with 10 nucleotides matching TRBD1. CDR3 size: 15 residues. The germline CDR1 and CDR2 sequences are LGHDT and YNNKEL (reference sequence). J gave up 6 bases and V 4 bases, and 8 bases lay outside the gene matches. The CDR3 sequence is CASSLLGQGLDGYTF. The CDR3 DNA is TGTGCCAGCAGCCTCCTGGGACAGGGGTTAGATGGCTACACCTTC.

This clonotype was counted between two and nine times. The rearrangement uses TRBV20-1 and TRBJ1-6, with D possibly being TRBD1 (5 bases). The germline V gene has CDR1 DFQATT and CDR2 SNEGSKA (reference sequence). This CDR3 region has 18 residues. The V end was cut by 0 bases, the J end by 0 bases, with 15 bases between. DNA for the CDR3: TGCAGTGCTAGAGATGGGGCGAGGGCAGTCTCCTATAATTCACCCCTCCACTTT. It codes for CSARDGARAVSYNSPLHF.

There are a few counts of this clonotype. The gene calls are TRBV6-1 and TRBJ2-5, with a possible D match to TRBD2 (5 bases). Trimming cost V 9 bases and J 5 bases, with 16 bases left between them. CDR1 is MNHNS and CDR2 is SASEGT in the germline V gene. This CDR3 is 13 amino acids long. CDR3 DNA: TGTGCCAGTCCCTCCCGGCCGGGGGAGACCCAGTACTTC. It is translated as CASPSRPGETQYF.

The chain uses TRBV28 and TRBJ2-2; D might be TRBD2 (6 bases). This CDR3 region has 17 residues. The V and J ends lost 0 bases and 6 bases respectively, with 17 bases between them. The germline V gene has CDR1 MDHEN and CDR2 SYDVKM. CDR3 sequence: CASSLWGSSARAGELFF. The DNA for the CDR3 is TGTGCCAGCAGTTTATGGGGTTCTAGCGCCCGGGCCGGGGAGCTGTTTTTT.

This clonotype was seen more than once but under ten times. The chain uses TRBV4-3 and TRBJ2-1, with 7 bases that match TRBD2. The trim removed 0 bases at V and 0 bases at J, leaving 2 bases unmatched. The CDR3 sequence is 16 residues long. Germline CDR1 reads LGHNA; CDR2 reads YSLEER. CDR3 residues: CASSQERGDSYNEQFF. The CDR3 nucleotides read TGCGCCAGCAGCCAAGAACGGGGGGACTCCTACAATGAGCAGTTCTTC.

This clonotype was counted only a few times. The gene calls are TRBV20-1 and TRBJ2-7; TRBD2 might be the D (6 bases). V lost 1 base and J 2 bases, leaving 12 bases between the germline ends. Germline CDR1 and CDR2: DFQATT and SNEGSKA (reference sequence). CDR3 length: 14 residues. The CDR3 sequence is CSARAGTLTYEQYF. CDR3 DNA sequence: TGCAGTGCTAGAGCCGGGACTTTAACCTACGAGCAGTACTTC.